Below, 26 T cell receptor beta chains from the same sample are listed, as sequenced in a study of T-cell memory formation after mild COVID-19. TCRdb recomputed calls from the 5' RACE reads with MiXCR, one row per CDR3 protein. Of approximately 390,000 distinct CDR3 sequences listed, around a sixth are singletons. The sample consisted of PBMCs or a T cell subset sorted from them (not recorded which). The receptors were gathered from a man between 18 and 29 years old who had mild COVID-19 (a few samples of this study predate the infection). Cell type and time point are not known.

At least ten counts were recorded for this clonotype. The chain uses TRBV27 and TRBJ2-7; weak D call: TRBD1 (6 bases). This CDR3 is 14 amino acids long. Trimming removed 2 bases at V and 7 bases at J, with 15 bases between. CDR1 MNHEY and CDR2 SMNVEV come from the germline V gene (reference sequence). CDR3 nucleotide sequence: TGTGCCAGCAGTTTAATCAGGGGAGCTCATGAGCAGTACTTC. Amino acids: CASSLIRGAHEQYF.

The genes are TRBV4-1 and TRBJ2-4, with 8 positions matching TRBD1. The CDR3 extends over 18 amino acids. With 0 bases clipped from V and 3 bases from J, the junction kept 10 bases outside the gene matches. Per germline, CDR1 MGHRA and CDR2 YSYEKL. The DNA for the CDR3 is TGCGCCAGCAGCCAAGAGGGGCCGACAGGGGTCGGCAAAAACATTCAGTACTTC. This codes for CASSQEGPTGVGKNIQYF.

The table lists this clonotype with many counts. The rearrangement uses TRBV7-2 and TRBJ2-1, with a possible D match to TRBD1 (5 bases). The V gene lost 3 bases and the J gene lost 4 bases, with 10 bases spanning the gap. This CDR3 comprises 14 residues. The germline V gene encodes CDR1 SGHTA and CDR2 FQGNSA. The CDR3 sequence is CASSFRGSYNEQFF. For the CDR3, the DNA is TGTGCCAGCAGCTTTAGGGGCTCGTACAATGAGCAGTTCTTC. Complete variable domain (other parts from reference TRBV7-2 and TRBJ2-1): GAGVSQSPSNKVTEKGKDVELRCDPISGHTALYWYRQSLGQGLEFLIYFQGNSAPDKSGLPSDRFSAERTGGSVSTLTIQRTQQEDSAVYLCASSFRGSYNEQFFGPGTRLTVL.

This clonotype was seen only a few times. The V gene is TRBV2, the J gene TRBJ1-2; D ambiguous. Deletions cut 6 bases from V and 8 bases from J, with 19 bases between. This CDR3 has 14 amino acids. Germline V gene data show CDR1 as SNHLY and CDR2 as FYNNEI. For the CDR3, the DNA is TGTGCCAGCAGGGGCCGGACGGGGATGCTAGGCTACACCTTC. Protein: CASRGRTGMLGYTF.

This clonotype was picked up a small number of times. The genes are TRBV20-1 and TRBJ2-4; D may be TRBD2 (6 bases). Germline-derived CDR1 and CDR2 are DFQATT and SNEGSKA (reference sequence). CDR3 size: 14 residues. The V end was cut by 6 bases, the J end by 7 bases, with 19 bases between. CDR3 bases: TGCAGTGCCATGCCGGGCGGGGTAGATAACATTCAGTACTTC. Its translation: CSAMPGGVDNIQYF.

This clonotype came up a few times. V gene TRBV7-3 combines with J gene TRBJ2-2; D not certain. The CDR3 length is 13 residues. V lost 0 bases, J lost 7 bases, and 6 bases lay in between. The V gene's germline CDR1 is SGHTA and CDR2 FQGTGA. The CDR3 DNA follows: TGTGCCAGCAGCTTAACGCAAAACGGGGAGCTGTTTTTT. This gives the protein CASSLTQNGELFF.

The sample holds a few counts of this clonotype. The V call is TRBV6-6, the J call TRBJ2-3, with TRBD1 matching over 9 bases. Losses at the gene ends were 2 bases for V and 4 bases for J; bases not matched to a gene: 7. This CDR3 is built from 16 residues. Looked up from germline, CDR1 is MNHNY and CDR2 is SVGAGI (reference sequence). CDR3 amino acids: CASSYTWTGDPDTQYF. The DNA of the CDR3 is TGTGCCAGCAGTTACACATGGACAGGGGACCCAGATACGCAGTATTTT.

Here the CDR3 DNA reads TGTGCCAGCAGCTTAAGTGTGGGACATGGCCAAGAGACCCAGTACTTC. Residues: CASSLSVGHGQETQYF. The chain uses TRBV7-3 and TRBJ2-5; possible D gene TRBD1, 6 bases. This CDR3 has 16 amino acids. Looked up from germline, CDR1 is SGHTA and CDR2 is FQGTGA. Trimming cost V 1 base and J 1 base, with 13 bases left between them.

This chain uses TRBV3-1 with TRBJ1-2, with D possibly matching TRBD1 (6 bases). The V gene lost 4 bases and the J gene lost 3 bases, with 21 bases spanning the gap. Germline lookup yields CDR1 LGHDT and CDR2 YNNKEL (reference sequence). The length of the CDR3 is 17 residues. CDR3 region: CASSPYQSRGLDYGYTF. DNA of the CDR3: TGTGCCAGCAGCCCTTACCAGTCCAGGGGTCTGGACTATGGCTACACCTTC. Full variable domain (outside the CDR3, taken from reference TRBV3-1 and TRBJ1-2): DTAVSQTPKYLVTQMGNDKSIKCEQNLGHDTMYWYKQDSKKFLKIMFSYNNKELIINETVPNRFSPKSPDKAHLNLHINSLELGDSAVYFCASSPYQSRGLDYGYTFGSGTRLTVV.

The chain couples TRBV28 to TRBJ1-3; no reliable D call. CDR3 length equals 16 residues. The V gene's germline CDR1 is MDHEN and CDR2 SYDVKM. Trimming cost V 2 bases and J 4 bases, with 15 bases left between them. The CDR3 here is CASSLGQVSGGNTIYF. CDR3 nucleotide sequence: TGTGCCAGCAGTTTAGGGCAGGTATCGGGCGGAAACACCATATATTTT.

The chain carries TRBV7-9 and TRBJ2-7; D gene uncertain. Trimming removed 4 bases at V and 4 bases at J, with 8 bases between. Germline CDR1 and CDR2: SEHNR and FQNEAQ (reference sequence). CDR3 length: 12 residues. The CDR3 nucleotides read TGTGCCAGCAGCTCCTCTAGATACGAGCAGTACTTC. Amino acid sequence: CASSSSRYEQYF.

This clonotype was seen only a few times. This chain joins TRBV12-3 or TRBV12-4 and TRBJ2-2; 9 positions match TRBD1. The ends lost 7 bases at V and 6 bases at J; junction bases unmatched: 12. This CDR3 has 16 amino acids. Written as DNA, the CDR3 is TGTGCCAGCATCAGCCGGGACAGGGTGGACGCCGGGGAGCTGTTTTTT. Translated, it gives CASISRDRVDAGELFF.

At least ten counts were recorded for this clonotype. DNA for the CDR3: TGTGCCACCAGCTTACTCCGGGGCGTCGATGAGCAGTTCTTC. Its protein is CATSLLRGVDEQFF. V and J are TRBV15 and TRBJ2-1, with D perhaps matching TRBD1 or TRBD2 (5 bases each). The germline CDR1 and CDR2 sequences are LNHNV and YYDKDF (reference sequence). CDR3 size: 14 residues. V dropped 5 bases and J dropped 8 bases, with 16 bases sitting between them.

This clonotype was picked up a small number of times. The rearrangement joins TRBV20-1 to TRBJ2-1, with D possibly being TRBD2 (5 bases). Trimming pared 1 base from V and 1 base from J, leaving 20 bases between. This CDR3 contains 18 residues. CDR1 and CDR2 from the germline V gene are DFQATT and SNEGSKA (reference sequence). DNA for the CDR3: TGCAGTGCTAGAGGTCACCCCTTGCTAGCCCGGTCCTACAATGAGCAGTTCTTC. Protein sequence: CSARGHPLLARSYNEQFF.

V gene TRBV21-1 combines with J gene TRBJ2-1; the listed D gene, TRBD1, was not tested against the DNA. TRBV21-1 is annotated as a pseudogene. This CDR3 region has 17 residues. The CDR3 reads CASSPSIDRPSYNEQFF. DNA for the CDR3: TGTGCCAGCAGCCCCTCCATCGACAGGCCTTCCTACAATGAGCAGTTCTTC.

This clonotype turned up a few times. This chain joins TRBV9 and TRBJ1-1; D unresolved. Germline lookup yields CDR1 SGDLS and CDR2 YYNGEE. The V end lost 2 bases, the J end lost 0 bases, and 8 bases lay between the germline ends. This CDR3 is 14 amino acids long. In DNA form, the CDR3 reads TGTGCCAGCAGCGTTAACACCATGAACACTGAAGCTTTCTTT. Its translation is CASSVNTMNTEAFF.

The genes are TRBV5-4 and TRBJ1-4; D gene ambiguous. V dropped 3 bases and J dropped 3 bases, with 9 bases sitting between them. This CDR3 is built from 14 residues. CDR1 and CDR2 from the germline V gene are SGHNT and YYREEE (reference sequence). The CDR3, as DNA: TGTGCCAGCAGCTCGAAGCAGTCTAATGAAAAACTGTTTTTT. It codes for CASSSKQSNEKLFF.

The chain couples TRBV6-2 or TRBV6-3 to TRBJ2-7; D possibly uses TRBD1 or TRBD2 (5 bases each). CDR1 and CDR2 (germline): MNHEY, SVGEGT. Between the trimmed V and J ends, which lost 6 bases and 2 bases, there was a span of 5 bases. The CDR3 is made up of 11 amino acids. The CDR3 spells CASRGAYEQYF. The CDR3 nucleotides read TGTGCCAGCAGGGGGGCCTACGAGCAGTACTTC.

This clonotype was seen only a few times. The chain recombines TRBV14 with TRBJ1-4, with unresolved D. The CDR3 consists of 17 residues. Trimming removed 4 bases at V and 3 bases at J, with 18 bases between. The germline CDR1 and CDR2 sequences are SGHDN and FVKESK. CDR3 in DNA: TGTGCCAGCAGCCTCCCGCCCTACGGGGAGCCTAATGAAAAACTGTTTTTT. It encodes CASSLPPYGEPNEKLFF.

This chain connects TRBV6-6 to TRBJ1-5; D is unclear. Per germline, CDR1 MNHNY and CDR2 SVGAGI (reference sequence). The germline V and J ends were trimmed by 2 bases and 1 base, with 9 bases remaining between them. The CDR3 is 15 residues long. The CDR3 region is CASSYPGESNQPQHF. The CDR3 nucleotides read TGTGCCAGCAGTTACCCGGGAGAAAGCAATCAGCCCCAGCATTTT.

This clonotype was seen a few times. The CDR3: CASSYEEDIDTEAFF. In nucleotides, the CDR3 is TGTGCCAGCAGTTACGAGGAGGATATAGACACTGAAGCTTTCTTT. The V gene is TRBV6-6, the J gene TRBJ1-1; D unclear. This CDR3 is built from 15 residues. Germline V gene sequence: CDR1 MNHNY, CDR2 SVGAGI (reference sequence). The V and J ends lost 2 bases and 3 bases respectively, with 13 bases between them.

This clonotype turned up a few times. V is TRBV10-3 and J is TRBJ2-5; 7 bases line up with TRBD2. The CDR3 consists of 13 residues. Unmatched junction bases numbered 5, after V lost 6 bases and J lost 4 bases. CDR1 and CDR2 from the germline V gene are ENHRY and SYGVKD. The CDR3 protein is CAISGGGTETQYF. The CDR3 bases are TGTGCCATCAGCGGCGGGGGAACAGAGACCCAGTACTTC.

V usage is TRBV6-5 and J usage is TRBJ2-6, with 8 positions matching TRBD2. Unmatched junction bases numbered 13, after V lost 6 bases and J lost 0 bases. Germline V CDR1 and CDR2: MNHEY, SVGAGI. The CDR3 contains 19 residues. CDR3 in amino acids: CASSLFPAGVPSGANVLTF. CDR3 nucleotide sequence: TGTGCCAGCAGCCTCTTCCCAGCGGGGGTTCCCTCTGGGGCCAACGTCCTGACTTTC.

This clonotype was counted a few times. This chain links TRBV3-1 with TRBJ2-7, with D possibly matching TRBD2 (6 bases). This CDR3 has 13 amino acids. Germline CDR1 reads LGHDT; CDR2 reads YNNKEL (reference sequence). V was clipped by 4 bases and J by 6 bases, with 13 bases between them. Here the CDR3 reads CASSPGGAPEQYV. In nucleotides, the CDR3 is TGTGCCAGCAGCCCCGGAGGGGCGCCCGAGCAGTACGTC.

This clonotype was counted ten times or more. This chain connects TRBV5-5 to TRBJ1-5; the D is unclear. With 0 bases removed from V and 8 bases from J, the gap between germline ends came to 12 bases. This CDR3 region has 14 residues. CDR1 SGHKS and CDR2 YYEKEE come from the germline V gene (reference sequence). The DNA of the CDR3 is TGTGCCAGCAGCTTGGCCTACACCCTTAAGCCCCAGCATTTT. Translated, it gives CASSLAYTLKPQHF.

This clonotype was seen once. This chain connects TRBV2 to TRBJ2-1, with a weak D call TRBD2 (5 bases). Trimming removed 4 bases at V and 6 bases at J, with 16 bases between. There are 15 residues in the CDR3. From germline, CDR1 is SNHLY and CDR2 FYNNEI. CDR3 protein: CASSVSGSAGNEQFF. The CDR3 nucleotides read TGTGCCAGCAGTGTATCCGGGTCCGCGGGCAATGAGCAGTTCTTC.